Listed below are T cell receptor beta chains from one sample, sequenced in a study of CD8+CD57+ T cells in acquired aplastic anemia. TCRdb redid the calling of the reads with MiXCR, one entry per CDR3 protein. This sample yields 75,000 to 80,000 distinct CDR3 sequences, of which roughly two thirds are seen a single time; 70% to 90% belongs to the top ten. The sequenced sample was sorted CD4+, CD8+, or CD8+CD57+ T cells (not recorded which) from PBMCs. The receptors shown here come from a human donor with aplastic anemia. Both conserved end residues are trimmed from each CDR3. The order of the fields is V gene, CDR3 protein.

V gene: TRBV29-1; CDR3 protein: SVEVTRGNEQF
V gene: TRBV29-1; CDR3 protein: SVTPSTDTQY
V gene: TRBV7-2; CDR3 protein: ASSLDGTYEQY
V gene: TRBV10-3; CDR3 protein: AISEGQQETQY
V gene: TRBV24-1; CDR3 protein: ATSDMGGPGGTQY
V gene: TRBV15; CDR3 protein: ATSRRTRGTDTQY
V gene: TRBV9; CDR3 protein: ASSDRGTSTETQY
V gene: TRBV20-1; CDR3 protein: SAYTSGATDTQY
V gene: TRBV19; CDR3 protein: ASSMGQGNTGELF
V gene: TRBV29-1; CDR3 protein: SVEGTEPYEQY
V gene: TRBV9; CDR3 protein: ASSVVPGNNEQF
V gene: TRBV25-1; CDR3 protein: ASSGVGVTQPQH
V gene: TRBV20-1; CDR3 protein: SARRVGEQY
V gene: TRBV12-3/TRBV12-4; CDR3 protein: ASSSRGLNYGYT